These 24 T cell receptor beta chains were all obtained from the same sample, sequenced in a study of CD8 T cells in ankylosing spondylitis. The study's findings and limits: Made up of eight highly homologous variants, a TCR beta motif appeared characteristic of ankylosing spondylitis blood.

No antigen is known for these receptors. TCRdb re-derived calls from the 5' RACE reads in MiXCR, one entry per CDR3 protein. The sample gives about 540,000 distinct CDR3 sequences, roughly 13% of which show up once; about 6.5% is in the top ten. Sequencing was carried out using blood, either unsorted or a sorted T cell fraction (not recorded which). The receptors derive from a male donor with ankylosing spondylitis.

This clonotype was recorded a few times. The chain joins TRBV7-2 to TRBJ2-7, with D possibly being TRBD1 or TRBD2 (7 bases each). V lost 4 bases to trimming and J lost 7 bases, with 17 bases between them. Germline V CDR1 and CDR2: SGHTA, FQGNSA. This CDR3 is 14 amino acids long. This CDR3 reads CASSWGHQGGEQYF. CDR3 bases: TGTGCCAGCAGCTGGGGACACCAGGGGGGGGAGCAGTACTTC. Drawing the rest from reference TRBV7-2 and TRBJ2-7, the complete variable domain is GAGVSQSPSNKVTEKGKDVELRCDPISGHTALYWYRQSLGQGLEFLIYFQGNSAPDKSGLPSDRFSAERTGGSVSTLTIQRTQQEDSAVYLCASSWGHQGGEQYFGPGTRLTVT.

The chain joins TRBV7-9 to TRBJ2-5, with a possible D match to TRBD2 (6 bases). V lost 5 bases to trimming and J lost 1 base, with 17 bases between them. The germline CDR1 and CDR2 sequences are SEHNR and FQNEAQ (reference sequence). The CDR3 length is 16 residues. Here the CDR3 DNA reads TGTGCCAGCAGCCCCGGGGGAGGTCACCTCCAAGAGACCCAGTACTTC. Its protein product is CASSPGGGHLQETQYF.

The chain joins TRBV20-1 to TRBJ2-1; no definite D call. The germline V gene encodes CDR1 DFQATT and CDR2 SNEGSKA (reference sequence). The CDR3 contains 13 residues. With 3 bases removed from V and 3 bases from J, the gap between germline ends came to 9 bases. CDR3: CSASPTGYNEQFF. CDR3 DNA sequence: TGCAGTGCTAGTCCGACGGGCTACAATGAGCAGTTCTTC.

This clonotype came up a few times. This chain joins TRBV20-1 and TRBJ1-3; 9 positions agree with TRBD1. The germline gives CDR1 DFQATT, CDR2 SNEGSKA (reference sequence). The V segment lost 5 bases and the J segment 4 bases; nucleotides outside the gene matches: 6. This CDR3 is 14 amino acids long. The CDR3 DNA reads as TGCAGTGCTGGCGGACAGGGGACGGGAAACACCATATATTTT. This codes for CSAGGQGTGNTIYF.

Only a few counts were recorded for this clonotype. The gene calls are TRBV5-1 and TRBJ2-2; unclear D gene. CDR1 SGHRS and CDR2 YFSETQ come from the germline V gene. CDR3 length equals 17 residues. V was pared by 0 bases and J by 0 bases, with 12 bases between. CDR3 sequence: CASSLAAGNSNTGELFF. CDR3 DNA sequence: TGCGCCAGCAGCTTGGCCGCTGGTAATTCGAACACCGGGGAGCTGTTTTTT.

This clonotype showed up just a few times. The chain has TRBV12-3 or TRBV12-4 and TRBJ1-5; 9 bases agree with TRBD1. The ends lost 7 bases at V and 3 bases at J; junction bases unmatched: 7. The CDR3 has 15 residues. CDR3 residues: CASIPGQGYNQPQHF. The CDR3 nucleotides are TGTGCCAGCATCCCGGGACAGGGTTACAATCAGCCCCAGCATTTT.

The chain has TRBV19 and TRBJ2-4; D may be TRBD1 (5 bases). Between the trimmed V and J ends, which lost 1 base and 2 bases, there was a span of 12 bases. Germline V gives CDR1 LNHDA, CDR2 SQIVND (reference sequence). This CDR3 contains 16 residues. The CDR3 region is CASSIVGDSSKNIQYF. Written as DNA, the CDR3 is TGTGCCAGTAGTATAGTAGGGGATTCGTCCAAAAACATTCAGTACTTC.

The chain recombines TRBV11-2 with TRBJ1-2; TRBD1 agrees at 7 bases. With 5 bases clipped from V and 0 bases from J, the junction kept 6 bases outside the gene matches. This CDR3 has 15 amino acids. Germline V gene data show CDR1 as SGHAT and CDR2 as FQNNGV. The CDR3 coding sequence is TGTGCCAGCAGCGCTACAGGGGAAGCTAACTATGGCTACACCTTC. Translated, it gives CASSATGEANYGYTF.

This clonotype was detected a few times. This chain uses TRBV20-1 with TRBJ2-1, with 13 bases fitting TRBD2. The CDR3 loop spans 15 amino acids. Germline V lookup: CDR1 DFQATT, CDR2 SNEGSKA (reference sequence). V was pared by 0 bases and J by 8 bases, with 4 bases of the junction left unmatched. The CDR3 is CSARELAGGPHEQFF. CDR3 DNA: TGCAGTGCTAGAGAACTAGCGGGAGGGCCGCATGAGCAGTTCTTC.

The chain joins TRBV7-9 to TRBJ2-7; D might be TRBD2 (7 bases). The CDR3 runs 16 residues. V was trimmed by 0 bases and J by 6 bases, leaving 18 bases between them. The germline gives CDR1 SEHNR, CDR2 FQNEAQ (reference sequence). The CDR3 DNA sequence: TGTGCCAGCAGCTTAGCGGCCTTGGGGGGGGCTCCCGAGCAGTACTTC. This sequence encodes CASSLAALGGAPEQYF.

There are a few counts of this clonotype. V and J are TRBV5-1 and TRBJ2-5, with 10 bases that match TRBD1. The ends lost 5 bases at V and 5 bases at J; junction bases unmatched: 6. The CDR3 has 14 amino acids. Germline loops: CDR1 SGHRS, CDR2 YFSETQ. The CDR3 DNA follows: TGCGCCAGCAGGCCAGGGACAGGGGACGAGACCCAGTACTTC. Translated, it gives CASRPGTGDETQYF.

This clonotype was found a few times. The rearrangement joins TRBV20-1 to TRBJ2-3, with 9 bases aligning to TRBD1. J lost 4 bases, V lost 6 bases, and 14 bases had no gene match. Germline CDR1 reads DFQATT; CDR2 reads SNEGSKA (reference sequence). The CDR3 has 16 amino acids. The CDR3 loop reads CSAQRWDRVGADTQYF. The CDR3, as DNA: TGCAGTGCCCAGAGATGGGACAGGGTAGGGGCAGATACGCAGTATTTT.

The genes are TRBV20-1 and TRBJ2-1, with D perhaps matching TRBD2 (5 bases). The CDR3 spans 16 residues. The V and J ends lost 1 base and 1 base respectively, with 14 bases between them. Per germline, CDR1 DFQATT and CDR2 SNEGSKA (reference sequence). The CDR3 loop reads CSARVASVGSYNEQFF. In nucleotides, the CDR3 is TGCAGTGCTAGAGTAGCGTCCGTGGGGTCCTACAATGAGCAGTTCTTC.

This clonotype was seen a handful of times. V is TRBV29-1 and J is TRBJ2-3; maybe TRBD2 (6 bases). CDR3 length: 14 residues. Germline CDR1 SQVTM, CDR2 ANQGSEA. Trimming removed 4 bases from V and 5 bases from J, with 16 bases in between. The CDR3 DNA reads as TGCAGCGTTGTGGGAGGTCGTGGAGTAGATACGCAGTATTTT. Encoded protein: CSVVGGRGVDTQYF.

The sample holds a few counts of this clonotype. The chain employs TRBV20-1 and TRBJ2-3; D is ambiguous. This CDR3 is 11 amino acids long. The V gene lost 6 bases and the J gene lost 5 bases, with 9 bases spanning the gap. Germline assignment: CDR1 DFQATT and CDR2 SNEGSKA (reference sequence). The CDR3 here is CSAKHGDTQYF. Written as DNA, the CDR3 is TGCAGTGCCAAACACGGAGATACGCAGTATTTT.

The chain couples TRBV20-1 to TRBJ2-5; a weak D match, TRBD2 (5 bases). Germline V gene sequence: CDR1 DFQATT, CDR2 SNEGSKA (reference sequence). Trimming stripped 6 bases from V and 7 bases from J, with 24 bases between. This CDR3 is 15 amino acids long. CDR3 sequence: CSANAPGIPSRTQYF. CDR3 nucleotides: TGCAGTGCCAACGCACCGGGGATTCCGTCGCGGACCCAGTACTTC.

This clonotype was seen many times. This chain links TRBV7-2 with TRBJ2-5; possibly TRBD2 for D (5 bases). V was pared by 2 bases and J by 2 bases, with 9 bases between. Germline CDR1 reads SGHTA; CDR2 reads FQGNSA. The CDR3 spans 14 residues. In DNA form, the CDR3 reads TGTGCCAGCAGCTTAACGAGGGTACAAGAGACCCAGTACTTC. Protein: CASSLTRVQETQYF.

The gene calls are TRBV11-2 and TRBJ2-7, with 7 bases that match TRBD2. The CDR3 is 16 residues long. The V segment lost 3 bases and the J segment 1 base; nucleotides outside the gene matches: 9. CDR1 is SGHAT, CDR2 FQNNGV, per germline. The CDR3 sequence is CASSFWGGPRSYEQYV. The CDR3 DNA follows: TGTGCCAGCAGCTTTTGGGGAGGGCCAAGGTCCTACGAGCAGTACGTC.

The rearrangement uses TRBV12-3 or TRBV12-4 and TRBJ1-5; the D is unclear. Trimming left V 8 bases short and J 2 bases short, with 10 bases between. The CDR3 length is 13 residues. The CDR3 nucleotides read TGTGCCAGCCGGAGGTCGGGCAATCAGCCCCAGCATTTT. It is translated as CASRRSGNQPQHF.

Note on this clonotype: One end of the junction does not line up with germline, which may come from a read error. This CDR3 reads CASSLAGVLRDEQFF. CDR3 nucleotides: TGTGCCAGCAGCCTAGCGGGAGTGTTAAGGGATGAGCAGTTCTTC. The rearrangement links TRBV7-9 to TRBJ2-1, with 10 bases lining up with TRBD2. The V gene's germline CDR1 is SEHNR and CDR2 FQNEAQ (reference sequence). The CDR3 is 15 amino acids.

The chain uses TRBV5-1 and TRBJ2-5; D unclear. This CDR3 comprises 13 residues. The V end was cut by 4 bases, the J end by 2 bases, with 9 bases between. The V gene's germline CDR1 is SGHRS and CDR2 YFSETQ. The CDR3 nucleotides read TGCGCCAGCAGCGGTACCGCTCAAGAGACCCAGTACTTC. Amino acids: CASSGTAQETQYF.

This clonotype was observed at least ten times. The chain employs TRBV7-9 and TRBJ1-6; D is perhaps TRBD1 (6 bases). Germline V lookup: CDR1 SEHNR, CDR2 FQNEAQ (reference sequence). V lost 1 base and J lost 13, with 17 bases in between. CDR3 size: 15 residues. The CDR3 region has the DNA TGTGCCAGCAGCTTAGGGCAGGGGCCCTCTGCGCCCCTCCACTTT. It codes for CASSLGQGPSAPLHF.

This chain joins TRBV20-1 and TRBJ2-2; D is ambiguous. V was cut by 3 bases and J by 2 bases, with 10 bases left in between. The CDR3 consists of 14 residues. The germline gives CDR1 DFQATT, CDR2 SNEGSKA (reference sequence). In DNA form, the CDR3 reads TGCAGTGCTAGCGACGGAAGAAACACCGGGGAGCTGTTTTTT. It encodes CSASDGRNTGELFF.

This chain uses TRBV29-1 with TRBJ2-3; 11 nucleotides match TRBD1. Trimming at V came to 5 bases and at J to 2 bases, leaving 6 bases not matched to a gene. The V gene's germline CDR1 is SQVTM and CDR2 ANQGSEA. The CDR3 runs 15 residues. Written as DNA, the CDR3 is TGCAGCGTTAATGGACAGGGGGCGAACACAGATACGCAGTATTTT. This encodes CSVNGQGANTDTQYF.